This entry concerns a single T cell receptor beta chain. Other DNA sequences in this specimen translate into the identical CDR3. After removal of 4 bases from V and 1 base from J, the junction contained 5 bases not matched to a gene. From germline, CDR1 is PRHDT and CDR2 FYEKMQ (reference sequence). CDR3 size: 15 residues. This sample stems from a study of cytomegalovirus exposure and HLA in healthy donors. The primer mix had 60 Vbeta and 13 Jbeta primers. The protocol was immunoSEQ multiplex PCR, while the TCRdb copy is restricted to in-frame clones and leaves out a portion. Here the sample table reports more than 95,000 clones.

This receptor was taken from a man aged 18 to 30 in good health and CMV-seronegative. The chain has TRBV13 and TRBJ1-1; 8 bases align to TRBD1. Sequencing was done on a sample of PBMCs. This CDR3 is CASSSYGQGNTEAFF. The CDR3 nucleotides read TGTGCCAGCAGCTCCTACGGACAGGGGAACACTGAAGCTTTCTTT.